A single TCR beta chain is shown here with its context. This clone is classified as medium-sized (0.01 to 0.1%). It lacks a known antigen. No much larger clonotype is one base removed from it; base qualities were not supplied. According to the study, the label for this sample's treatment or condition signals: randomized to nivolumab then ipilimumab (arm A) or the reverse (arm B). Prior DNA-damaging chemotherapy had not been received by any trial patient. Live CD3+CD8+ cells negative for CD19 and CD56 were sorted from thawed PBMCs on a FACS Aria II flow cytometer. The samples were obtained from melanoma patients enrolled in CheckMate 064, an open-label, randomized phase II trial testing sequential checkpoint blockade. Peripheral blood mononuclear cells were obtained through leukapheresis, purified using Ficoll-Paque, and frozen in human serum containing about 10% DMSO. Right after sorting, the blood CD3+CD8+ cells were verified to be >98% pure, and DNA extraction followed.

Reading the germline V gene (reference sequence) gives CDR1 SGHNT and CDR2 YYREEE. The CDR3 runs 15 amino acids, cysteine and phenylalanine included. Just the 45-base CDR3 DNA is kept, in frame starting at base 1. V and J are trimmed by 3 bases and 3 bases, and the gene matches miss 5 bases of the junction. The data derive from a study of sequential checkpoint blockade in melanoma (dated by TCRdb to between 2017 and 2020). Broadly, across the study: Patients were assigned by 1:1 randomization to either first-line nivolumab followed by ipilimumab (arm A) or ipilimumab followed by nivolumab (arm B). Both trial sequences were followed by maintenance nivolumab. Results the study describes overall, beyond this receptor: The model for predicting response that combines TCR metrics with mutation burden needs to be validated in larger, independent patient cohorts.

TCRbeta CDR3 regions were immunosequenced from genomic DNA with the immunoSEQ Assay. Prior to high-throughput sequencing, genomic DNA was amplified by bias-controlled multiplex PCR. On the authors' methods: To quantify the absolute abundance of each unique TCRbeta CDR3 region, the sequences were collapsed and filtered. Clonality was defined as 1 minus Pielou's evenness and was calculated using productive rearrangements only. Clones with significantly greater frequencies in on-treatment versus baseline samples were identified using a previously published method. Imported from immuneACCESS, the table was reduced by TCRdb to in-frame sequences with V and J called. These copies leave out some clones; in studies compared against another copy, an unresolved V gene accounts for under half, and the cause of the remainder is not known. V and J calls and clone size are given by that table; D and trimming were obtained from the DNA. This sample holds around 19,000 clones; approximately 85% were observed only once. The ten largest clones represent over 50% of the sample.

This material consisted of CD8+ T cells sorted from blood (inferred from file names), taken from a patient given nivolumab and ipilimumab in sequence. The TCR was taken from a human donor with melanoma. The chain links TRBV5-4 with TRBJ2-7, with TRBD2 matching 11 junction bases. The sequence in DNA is TGTGCCAGCAGCTCGCCTAGCGGGGGGATCTACGAGCAGTACTTC. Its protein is CASSSPSGGIYEQYF. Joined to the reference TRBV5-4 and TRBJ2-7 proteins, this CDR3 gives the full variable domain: ETGVTQSPTHLIKTRGQQVTLRCSSQSGHNTVSWYQQALGQGPQFIFQYYREEENGRGNFPPRFSGLQFPNYSSELNVNALELDDSALYLCASSSPSGGIYEQYFGPGTRLTVT.